Shown below are 31 T cell receptor beta chains from a single sample sequenced in a study of T cell responses to AZD1222 COVID-19 vaccine. Only in-frame clones appear in the TCRdb table, and some are missing; sequencing was by immunoSEQ multiplex PCR. The sample has over 100,000 clones; 75% to 90% are singletons. The input for sequencing was peripheral blood, taken on day 0 of AZD1222 vaccination. These receptors originate from an adult in good health.

The rearrangement uses TRBV18 and TRBJ1-6; TRBD1 might be the D (6 bases). The CDR3 sequence is 18 residues long. Germline assignment: CDR1 KGHSH and CDR2 LQKENI. Trimming shortened V by 5 bases and J by 7 bases, and 24 bases separated the two germline ends. CDR3 in DNA: TGTGCCAGCTCAAAACAGCGGGCCAGGGGTTCGGCGAATTCACCCCTCCACTTT. It codes for CASSKQRARGSANSPLHF.

This chain links TRBV25-1 with TRBJ2-3; D is unclear. V lost 3 bases, J lost 0 bases, and 10 bases lay in between. Germline V gene data show CDR1 as MGHDK and CDR2 as SYGVNS. The length of the CDR3 is 15 residues. CDR3 loop: CASSEGPWSTDTQYF. CDR3 coding DNA: TGTGCCAGCAGTGAGGGTCCCTGGAGCACAGATACGCAGTATTTT. The full variable domain, in which reference TRBV25-1 and TRBJ2-3 provide the parts outside the CDR3, is EADIYQTPRYLVIGTGKKITLECSQTMGHDKMYWYQQDPGMELHLIHYSYGVNSTEKGDLSSESTVSRIRTEHFPLTLESARPSHTSQYLCASSEGPWSTDTQYFGPGTRLTVL.

In this sample, this clone turned up once. The genes are TRBV20-1 and TRBJ1-6, with a tentative D call TRBD1 (6 bases). Per germline, CDR1 DFQATT and CDR2 SNEGSKA (reference sequence). V was cut by 3 bases and J by 8 bases, with 17 bases left in between. The CDR3 consists of 15 residues. CDR3 nucleotides: TGCAGTGCTAGTTTACGTCAGGGGCTTGATTCACCCCTCCACTTT. It yields the protein CSASLRQGLDSPLHF.

The V gene is TRBV5-8, the J gene TRBJ1-6; D gene uncertain. In germline, CDR1 is SGHTS, CDR2 YDEGEE. V lost 2 bases and J lost 7, with 1 base in between. The CDR3 loop spans 11 amino acids. Written as DNA, the CDR3 is TGTGCCAGCAGCTTAAATTCACCCCTCCACTTT. This gives the protein CASSLNSPLHF.

The gene calls are TRBV9 and TRBJ2-3, with 7 nucleotides matching TRBD2. Trimming cost V 0 bases and J 3 bases; bases outside gene matches: 7. CDR3 size: 16 residues. The germline gives CDR1 SGDLS, CDR2 YYNGEE. CDR3 amino acids: CASSVELGRRTDTQYF. In nucleotides, the CDR3 is TGTGCCAGCAGCGTAGAGCTCGGGAGGAGGACAGATACGCAGTATTTT.

The V gene is TRBV2, the J gene TRBJ2-3; 9 nucleotides line up with TRBD2. J was trimmed by 1 base and V by 3 bases; bases with no gene match: 5. The germline CDR1 and CDR2 sequences are SNHLY and FYNNEI. This CDR3 is built from 16 residues. The CDR3 reads CASSDWGGGGTDTQYF. CDR3 in DNA: TGTGCCAGCAGTGATTGGGGCGGGGGGGGCACAGATACGCAGTATTTT. The full variable domain, rest sourced from reference TRBV2 and TRBJ2-3, is EPEVTQTPSHQVTQMGQEVILRCVPISNHLYFYWYRQILGQKVEFLVSFYNNEISEKSEIFDDQFSVERPDGSNFTLKIRSTKLEDSAMYFCASSDWGGGGTDTQYFGPGTRLTVL.

The chain is built from TRBV18 and TRBJ1-1, with D maybe TRBD1 (5 bases). V lost 3 bases and J 3 bases, leaving 14 bases between the germline ends. The V gene's germline CDR1 is KGHSH and CDR2 LQKENI. The CDR3 totals 15 residues. The chain's CDR3 is CASSPGGARDTEAFF. The CDR3 nucleotides read TGTGCCAGCTCACCGGGAGGGGCGCGGGACACTGAAGCTTTCTTT.

The DNA of the CDR3 is TGTGCCAGCAGTGACGCCACACCCGGACAGGGAGGGACTACTGAAGCTTTCTTT. Amino acid sequence: CASSDATPGQGGTTEAFF. The genes are TRBV6-4 and TRBJ1-1; 8 bases are shared with TRBD1. The V gene end was trimmed by 2 bases and the J gene end by 5 bases; junction bases not matched to a gene: 16. Germline lookup yields CDR1 MRHNA and CDR2 SNTAGT. This CDR3 is built from 18 residues.

The chain is built from TRBV5-1 and TRBJ2-7; 8 bases match TRBD1. Germline CDR1 is SGHRS and CDR2 is YFSETQ. V was clipped by 4 bases and J by 0 bases; unmatched bases: 9. The CDR3 covers 16 residues. CDR3 loop: CASSGGQDQSSYEQYF. CDR3 bases: TGCGCCAGCAGCGGGGGACAGGATCAAAGCTCCTACGAGCAGTACTTC.

This clone was observed a handful of times. The chain combines TRBV24-1 with TRBJ1-5; D remains unclear. Germline V lookup: CDR1 KGHDR, CDR2 SFDVKD. The CDR3 extends over 16 amino acids. Trimming pared 1 base from V and 3 bases from J, leaving 12 bases between. The CDR3 bases are TGTGCCACCAGTGATTTCTTCAGGAGGTACAATCAGCCCCAGCATTTT. Translating it yields CATSDFFRRYNQPQHF.

This sequence joins TRBV7-2 and TRBJ2-5, with TRBD1 identical over 8 bases. CDR1 SGHTA and CDR2 FQGNSA come from the germline V gene. CDR3 size: 14 residues. After removal of 6 bases from V and 1 base from J, the junction contained 4 bases not matched to a gene. The chain's CDR3 is CASRADRAQETQYF. In DNA form, the CDR3 reads TGTGCCAGCAGAGCGGACAGGGCCCAAGAGACCCAGTACTTC.

This chain links TRBV27 with TRBJ2-7, with 8 bases that match TRBD2. Germline V gene lookup returns CDR1 MNHEY and CDR2 SMNVEV (reference sequence). Unmatched junction bases numbered 9, after V lost 6 bases and J lost 5 bases. The CDR3 contains 14 residues. The CDR3 reads CASSGGAYIHEQYF. Here the CDR3 DNA reads TGTGCCAGCAGCGGGGGGGCCTATATCCACGAGCAGTACTTC.

The chain recombines TRBV9 with TRBJ2-7; 9 bases are shared with TRBD1. The V gene's germline CDR1 is SGDLS and CDR2 YYNGEE. After removal of 4 bases from V and 6 bases from J, the junction contained 20 bases not matched to a gene. CDR3 length: 18 residues. The CDR3 reads CASSPQGGTGPFSGEQYF. The CDR3 nucleotides read TGTGCCAGCAGCCCACAGGGGGGGACAGGGCCCTTCTCTGGCGAGCAGTACTTC.

This clone was seen more than once but under ten times. The V and J genes are TRBV2 and TRBJ2-7, with D hard to call. CDR1 and CDR2 from the germline V gene are SNHLY and FYNNEI. V lost 3 bases, J lost 1 base, and 7 bases lay in between. The CDR3 has 13 residues. The CDR3 sequence is CASSDYGSYEQYF. The CDR3 region has the DNA TGTGCCAGCAGTGATTACGGGTCCTACGAGCAGTACTTC.

This chain links TRBV2 with TRBJ2-4; weak D call: TRBD2 (5 bases). V was pared by 8 bases and J by 7 bases, with 15 bases between. CDR1 and CDR2 from the germline V gene are SNHLY and FYNNEI. This CDR3 spans 13 amino acids. The CDR3: CASQEVFQNIQYF. CDR3 DNA sequence: TGTGCCAGCCAGGAGGTGTTTCAGAACATTCAGTACTTC.

The V and J genes are TRBV10-2 and TRBJ2-7; TRBD2 aligns across 14 bases. The germline V gene encodes CDR1 WSHSY and CDR2 SAAADI. Trimming removed 6 bases from V and 3 bases from J; junction bases left unmatched: 4. The CDR3 length is 15 residues. The CDR3 DNA follows: TGCGCCAGCAGGAGGGGACTAGCGGGAGACTACGAGCAGTACTTC. Translated, it gives CASRRGLAGDYEQYF.

V usage is TRBV6-2 or TRBV6-3 and J usage is TRBJ1-5; TRBD1 is a possible D gene (6 bases). This CDR3 is built from 14 residues. Deletions cut 4 bases from V and 2 bases from J, with 9 bases between. Germline V gene sequence: CDR1 MNHEY, CDR2 SVGEGT. CDR3 sequence reads: CASSSPGGNQPQHF. CDR3 nucleotide sequence: TGTGCCAGCAGTTCCCCAGGGGGCAATCAGCCCCAGCATTTT.

This chain uses TRBV10-2 with TRBJ1-1; D is ambiguous. This CDR3 comprises 12 residues. Germline lookup yields CDR1 WSHSY and CDR2 SAAADI. Trimming cost V 2 bases and J 5 bases, with 6 bases left between them. The CDR3 region is CASSEEGTEAFF. The CDR3 DNA is TGCGCCAGCAGTGAGGAGGGTACTGAAGCTTTCTTT.

J is TRBJ2-7 and V is TRBV30, with 7 bases identical to TRBD1. CDR3 size: 12 residues. V gave up 8 bases and J gave up 0 bases; unmatched junction bases: 4. Germline V CDR1 and CDR2: GTSNPN, SVGIG (reference sequence). Written as DNA, the CDR3 is TGTGCCCAACAGGGGCTCTCCTACGAGCAGTACTTC. Encoded protein: CAQQGLSYEQYF.

The gene calls are TRBV5-6 and TRBJ2-5; a weak D match, TRBD2 (6 bases). The germline V gene has CDR1 SGHDT and CDR2 YYEEEE. This CDR3 comprises 14 residues. Trimming removed 3 bases at V and 0 bases at J, with 9 bases between. Here the CDR3 reads CASSWGVYQETQYF. Here the CDR3 DNA reads TGTGCCAGCAGCTGGGGGGTCTACCAAGAGACCCAGTACTTC. The complete variable domain, with remaining parts taken from reference TRBV5-6 and TRBJ2-5, reads DAGVTQSPTHLIKTRGQQVTLRCSPKSGHDTVSWYQQALGQGPQFIFQYYEEEERQRGNFPDRFSGHQFPNYSSELNVNALLLGDSALYLCASSWGVYQETQYFGPGTRLLVL.

J is TRBJ1-1 and V is TRBV7-2; 7 nucleotides align to TRBD1. This CDR3 contains 17 residues. Germline V gene sequence: CDR1 SGHTA, CDR2 FQGNSA. The J segment lost 0 bases and the V segment lost 5 bases, leaving 12 bases of the junction unmatched. The CDR3 coding sequence is TGTGCCAGCAGCCGGGGGACAGTTTGGGAAATGAACACTGAAGCTTTCTTT. It yields the protein CASSRGTVWEMNTEAFF.

This sequence joins TRBV28 and TRBJ1-2; weak D call: TRBD1 (5 bases). Germline CDR1 is MDHEN and CDR2 is SYDVKM. The CDR3 contains 14 residues. V was shortened by 7 bases and J by 3 bases, with 15 bases between the two germline ends. This chain's CDR3 is CASIRDQADYGYTF. In DNA, the CDR3 is TGTGCCAGCATACGGGACCAGGCGGACTATGGCTACACCTTC.

The rearrangement joins TRBV7-2 to TRBJ2-7, with D possibly TRBD1 on 6 matching bases. Trimming pared 5 bases from V and 4 bases from J, leaving 18 bases between. This CDR3 spans 15 amino acids. The germline V gene has CDR1 SGHTA and CDR2 FQGNSA. The CDR3 protein is CASSRTGTTPYEQYF. As DNA, the CDR3 is TGTGCCAGCAGCCGGACCGGGACAACTCCTTACGAGCAGTACTTC.

The chain carries TRBV27 and TRBJ1-2; D not resolved. Trimming shortened V by 0 bases and J by 6 bases, and 14 bases separated the two germline ends. The CDR3 extends over 15 amino acids. The V gene's germline CDR1 is MNHEY and CDR2 SMNVEV (reference sequence). CDR3 loop: CASSLSLHSPDGYTF. The CDR3 DNA sequence: TGTGCCAGCAGTTTATCGCTACACAGCCCAGATGGCTACACCTTC.

The chain has TRBV7-3 and TRBJ2-1; a possible D gene is TRBD1 (6 bases). The CDR3 covers 15 residues. Germline CDR1 SGHTA, CDR2 FQGTGA. V lost 5 bases and J 0 bases, leaving 11 bases between the germline ends. This CDR3 is CASSKTGFSYNEQFF. The CDR3 DNA sequence: TGTGCCAGCAGCAAGACAGGTTTCTCCTACAATGAGCAGTTCTTC.

This clone has ten or more counts. The chain carries TRBV6-5 and TRBJ1-1; D is perhaps TRBD1 (5 bases). Germline assignment: CDR1 MNHEY and CDR2 SVGAGI. The V end was cut by 4 bases, the J end by 5 bases, with 17 bases between. The CDR3 has 15 residues. DNA of the CDR3: TGTGCCAGCAGTTCGTTCCCCGGGGGGAGGACTGAAGCTTTCTTT. It translates to CASSSFPGGRTEAFF.

The chain has TRBV28 and TRBJ1-2; 12 bases map to TRBD1. The ends lost 4 bases at V and 8 bases at J; junction bases unmatched: 17. This CDR3 is 18 amino acids long. Per the germline V gene, CDR1 is MDHEN and CDR2 is SYDVKM. Here the CDR3 reads CASSYRHGTGGGNRGYTF. The CDR3 nucleotides read TGTGCCAGCAGTTATCGCCATGGGACAGGGGGCGGTAATAGGGGCTACACCTTC.

This chain links TRBV7-2 with TRBJ1-5; perhaps TRBD1 as D (6 bases). The V end lost 5 bases, the J end lost 6 bases, and 11 bases lay between the germline ends. The CDR3 has 13 residues. CDR1 and CDR2 (germline): SGHTA, FQGNSA. The CDR3 sequence: CASSQTQGQPQHF. CDR3 sequence (DNA): TGTGCCAGCAGCCAAACACAGGGTCAGCCCCAGCATTTT.

About this clone: Other DNA sequences from this sample encode an identical CDR3 as well. The chain employs TRBV11-2 and TRBJ2-2; D gene ambiguous. Trimming took 5 bases from V and 2 from J, leaving 15 bases between them. Germline V gene data show CDR1 as SGHAT and CDR2 as FQNNGV. This CDR3 is 16 amino acids long. The CDR3 DNA reads TGTGCCAGCAGCCTTCGACGGGCCTTTAACACCGGGGAGCTGTTTTTT. It yields the protein CASSLRRAFNTGELFF.

The chain combines TRBV28 with TRBJ1-5; unclear D gene. V was pared by 9 bases and J by 4 bases, with 13 bases between. The V gene's germline CDR1 is MDHEN and CDR2 SYDVKM. The CDR3 runs 13 residues. The CDR3 bases are TGTGCCAGTCGTTCCGCCCCGAATCAGCCCCAGCATTTT. Residues: CASRSAPNQPQHF.

The genes are TRBV14 and TRBJ2-7, with D perhaps matching TRBD1 (6 bases). In germline, CDR1 is SGHDN, CDR2 FVKESK. CDR3 length: 17 residues. Trimming took 4 bases from V and 2 from J, leaving 21 bases between them. The CDR3 bases are TGTGCCAGCAGCCGACACCTTTCCCGGGACACAACCTACGAGCAGTACTTC. It yields the protein CASSRHLSRDTTYEQYF.